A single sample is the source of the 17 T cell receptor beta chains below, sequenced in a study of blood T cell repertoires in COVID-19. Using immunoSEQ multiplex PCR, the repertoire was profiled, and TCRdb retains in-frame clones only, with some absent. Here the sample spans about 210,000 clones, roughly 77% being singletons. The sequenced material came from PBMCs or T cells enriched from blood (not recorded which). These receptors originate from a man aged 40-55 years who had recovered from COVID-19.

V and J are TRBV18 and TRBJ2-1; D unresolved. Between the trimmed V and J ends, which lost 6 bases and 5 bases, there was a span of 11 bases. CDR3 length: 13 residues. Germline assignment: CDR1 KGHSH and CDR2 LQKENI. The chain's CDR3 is CASSPLTDNEQFF. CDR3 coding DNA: TGTGCCAGCTCCCCCCTCACGGACAATGAGCAGTTCTTC. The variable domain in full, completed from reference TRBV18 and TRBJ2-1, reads NAGVMQNPRHLVRRRGQEARLRCSPMKGHSHVYWYRQLPEEGLKFMVYLQKENIIDESGMPKERFSAEFPKEGPSILRIQQVVRGDSAAYFCASSPLTDNEQFFGPGTRLTVL.

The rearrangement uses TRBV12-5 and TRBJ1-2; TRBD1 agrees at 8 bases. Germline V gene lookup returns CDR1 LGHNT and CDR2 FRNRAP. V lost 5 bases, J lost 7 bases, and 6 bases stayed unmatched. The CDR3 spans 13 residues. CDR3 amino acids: CASGPQGAGGYTF. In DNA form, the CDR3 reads TGTGCTAGTGGTCCCCAGGGGGCGGGTGGCTACACCTTC.

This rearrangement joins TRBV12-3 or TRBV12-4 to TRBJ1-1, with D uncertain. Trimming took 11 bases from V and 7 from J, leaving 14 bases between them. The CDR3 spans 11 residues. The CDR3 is CAGSWGGEAFF. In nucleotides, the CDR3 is TGTGCCGGAAGTTGGGGAGGTGAAGCTTTCTTT.

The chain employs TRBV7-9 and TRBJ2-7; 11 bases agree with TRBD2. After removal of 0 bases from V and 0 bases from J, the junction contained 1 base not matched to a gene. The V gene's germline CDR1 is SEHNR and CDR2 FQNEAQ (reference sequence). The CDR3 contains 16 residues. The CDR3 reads CASSLAGLAASYEQYF. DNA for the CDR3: TGTGCCAGCAGCTTAGCGGGACTAGCGGCCTCCTACGAGCAGTACTTC.

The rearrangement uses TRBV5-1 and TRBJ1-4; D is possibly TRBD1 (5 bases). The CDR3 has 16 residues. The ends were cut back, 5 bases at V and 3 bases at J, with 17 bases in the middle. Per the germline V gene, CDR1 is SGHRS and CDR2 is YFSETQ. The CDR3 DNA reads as TGCGCCAGCAGAGAATCAGGGTTGTTAGCTAATGAAAAACTGTTTTTT. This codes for CASRESGLLANEKLFF.

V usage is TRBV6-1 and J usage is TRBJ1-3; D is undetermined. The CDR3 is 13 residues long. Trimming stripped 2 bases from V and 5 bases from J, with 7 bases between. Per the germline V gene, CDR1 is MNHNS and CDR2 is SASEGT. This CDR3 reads CASSEQARNTIYF. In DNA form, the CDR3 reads TGTGCCAGCAGTGAACAAGCCCGAAACACCATATATTTT.

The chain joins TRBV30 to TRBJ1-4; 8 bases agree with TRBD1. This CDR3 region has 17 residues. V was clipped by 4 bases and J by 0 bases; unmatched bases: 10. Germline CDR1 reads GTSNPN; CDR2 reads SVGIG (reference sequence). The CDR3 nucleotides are TGTGCCTGGAAAGGGACAGGAGGATCAGCAACTAATGAAAAACTGTTTTTT. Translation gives CAWKGTGGSATNEKLFF.

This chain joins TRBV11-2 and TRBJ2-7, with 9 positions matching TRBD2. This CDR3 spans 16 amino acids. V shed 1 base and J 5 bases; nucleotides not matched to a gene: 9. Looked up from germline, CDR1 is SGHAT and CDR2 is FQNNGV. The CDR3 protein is CASSLVSAGGRDEQYF. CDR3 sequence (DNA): TGTGCCAGCAGCTTAGTCTCCGCGGGAGGGAGGGACGAGCAGTACTTC.

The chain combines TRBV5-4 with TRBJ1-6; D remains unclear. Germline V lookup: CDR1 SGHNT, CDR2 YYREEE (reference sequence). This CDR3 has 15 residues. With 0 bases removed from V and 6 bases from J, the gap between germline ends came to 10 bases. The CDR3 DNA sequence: TGTGCCAGCAGCTTGGGACAAGGATTTAATTCACCCCTCCACTTT. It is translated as CASSLGQGFNSPLHF. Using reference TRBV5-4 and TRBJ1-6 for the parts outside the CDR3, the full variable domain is ETGVTQSPTHLIKTRGQQVTLRCSSQSGHNTVSWYQQALGQGPQFIFQYYREEENGRGNFPPRFSGLQFPNYSSELNVNALELDDSALYLCASSLGQGFNSPLHFGNGTRLTVT.

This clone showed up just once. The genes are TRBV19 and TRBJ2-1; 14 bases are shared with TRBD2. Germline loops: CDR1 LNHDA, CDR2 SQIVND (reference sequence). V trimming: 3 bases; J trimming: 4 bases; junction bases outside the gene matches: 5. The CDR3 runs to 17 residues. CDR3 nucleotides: TGTGCCAGTAGTATGCGGACTAGCGGGGGGCCTTACAATGAGCAGTTCTTC. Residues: CASSMRTSGGPYNEQFF.

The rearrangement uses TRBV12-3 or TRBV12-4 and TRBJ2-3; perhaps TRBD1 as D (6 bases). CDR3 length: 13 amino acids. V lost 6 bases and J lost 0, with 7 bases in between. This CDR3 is CASRQGSTDTQYF. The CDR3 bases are TGTGCCAGCAGGCAGGGGAGCACAGATACGCAGTATTTT.

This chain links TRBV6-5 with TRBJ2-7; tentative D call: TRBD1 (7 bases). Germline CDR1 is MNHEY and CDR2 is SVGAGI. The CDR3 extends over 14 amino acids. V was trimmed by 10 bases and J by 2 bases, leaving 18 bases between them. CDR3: CATRQGGFTYEQYF. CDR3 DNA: TGTGCCACCCGACAGGGAGGATTCACCTACGAGCAGTACTTC.

The CDR3 spells CASSDGQSNQPQHF. Written as DNA, the CDR3 is TGTGCCAGCAGTGATGGACAGAGCAATCAGCCCCAGCATTTT. The chain has TRBV2 and TRBJ1-5, with a possible D match to TRBD1 (6 bases). CDR3 size: 14 residues. Trimming took off 3 bases at V and 1 base at J, with 7 bases between the two ends. CDR1 SNHLY and CDR2 FYNNEI come from the germline V gene.

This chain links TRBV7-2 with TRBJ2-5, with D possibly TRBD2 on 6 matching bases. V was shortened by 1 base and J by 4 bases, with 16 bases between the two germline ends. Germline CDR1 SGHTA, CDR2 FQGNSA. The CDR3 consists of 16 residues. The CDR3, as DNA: TGTGCCAGCAGCTTAGTGGCTAGCGCAAAAGGAGAGACCCAGTACTTC. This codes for CASSLVASAKGETQYF.

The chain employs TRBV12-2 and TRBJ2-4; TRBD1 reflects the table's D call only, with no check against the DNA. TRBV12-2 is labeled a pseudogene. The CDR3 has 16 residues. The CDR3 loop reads CASRSIEDRAKNIQYF. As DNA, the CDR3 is TGTGCAAGTCGCTCGATTGAAGACAGAGCCAAAAACATTCAGTACTTC.

The CDR3 bases are TGTGCCTGGAGCCCCCGGGGGAAGTCTGGCTACACCTTC. Translated: CAWSPRGKSGYTF. The rearrangement joins TRBV30 to TRBJ1-2; D might be TRBD1 (5 bases). CDR3 length: 13 residues. Germline assignment: CDR1 GTSNPN and CDR2 SVGIG (reference sequence). With 3 bases removed from V and 7 bases from J, the gap between germline ends came to 15 bases.

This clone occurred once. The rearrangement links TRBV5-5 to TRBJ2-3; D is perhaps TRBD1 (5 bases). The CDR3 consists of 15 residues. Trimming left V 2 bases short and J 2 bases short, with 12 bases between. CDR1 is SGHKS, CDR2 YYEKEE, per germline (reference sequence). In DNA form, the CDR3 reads TGTGCCAGCAGCTTAGGGGTTTCGGACACAGATACGCAGTATTTT. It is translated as CASSLGVSDTDTQYF.